This record looks at one T cell receptor beta chain sequence and its context. These data are taken from a study of T-cell memory formation after mild COVID-19. The CDR3 sequence is 12 residues long. Deletions cut 4 bases from V and 6 bases from J, with 7 bases between. In germline, CDR1 is MGHDK, CDR2 SYGVNS. A single record per CDR3 protein comes from TCRdb applying MiXCR to the 5' RACE reads. Of hundreds of thousands of distinct CDR3 sequences listed, around 27% are singletons. This chain connects TRBV25-1 to TRBJ2-1; D not resolved. The clonotype originates from an adult woman who had mild COVID-19 (a few samples of this study predate the infection). Cell type and time point are not known. Specimen: PBMCs or a T cell subset sorted from them (not recorded which). CDR3 DNA: TGTGCCAGCAGTGGAGTCTCCAATGAGCAGTTCTTC. It yields the protein CASSGVSNEQFF.